Sequencing of this T cell receptor (beta chain) was carried out in a study of shared clonotypes between healthy human individuals. Running of the assay took place at deep level. In the original analysis: Filtering differed, since immunoSEQ gave only junction sequences and no quality scores. Clones were read by immunoSEQ multiplex PCR, and TCRdb kept only the in-frame ones, dropping some. V, J and clone size are taken as reported in that table, and D and trimming were inferred from the DNA itself. Here the sample spans about 2.4 million clones, over 85% being singletons. This receptor was obtained from a man aged 18 to 29 in good health. Some clones in this sample may be carry-over from other donors' samples. Source material: naive CD4+ T cells from PBMCs. The subset: CD45RA+ positively selected.

For the CDR3, the DNA is TGTGCCAGCAGCTTGGCCGGAGCGGGACTAACAGATACGCAGTATTTT. This codes for CASSLAGAGLTDTQYF. The chain carries TRBV5-4 and TRBJ2-3; 7 positions agree with TRBD2. The V segment lost 0 bases and the J segment 3 bases; nucleotides outside the gene matches: 7. Germline CDR1 and CDR2: SGHNT and YYREEE (reference sequence). The CDR3 sequence is 16 residues long.